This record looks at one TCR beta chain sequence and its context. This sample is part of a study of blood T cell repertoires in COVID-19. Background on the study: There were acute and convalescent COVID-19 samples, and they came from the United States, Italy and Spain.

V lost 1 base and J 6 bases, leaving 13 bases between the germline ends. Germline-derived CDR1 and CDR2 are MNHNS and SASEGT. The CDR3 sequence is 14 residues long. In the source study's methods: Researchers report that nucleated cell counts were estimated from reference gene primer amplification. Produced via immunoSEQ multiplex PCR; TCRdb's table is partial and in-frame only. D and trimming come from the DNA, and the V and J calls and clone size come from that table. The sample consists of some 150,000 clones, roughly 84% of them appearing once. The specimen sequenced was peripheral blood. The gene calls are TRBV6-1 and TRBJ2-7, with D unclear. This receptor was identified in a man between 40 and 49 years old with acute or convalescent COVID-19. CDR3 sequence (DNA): TGTGCCAGCAGTGAAGGGTTCGCGATCGGCGAGCAGTACTTC. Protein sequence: CASSEGFAIGEQYF.